The 13 T cell receptor beta chains below come from one sample, sequenced in a study of beta chain features in type 1 diabetes listed by TCRdb under 2018. Overall study outcomes, separate from this receptor: A moderate but significant shortening of TCRB CDR3 length was observed in type 1 diabetes patients in all four CD4+ subsets.

The library was produced with the immunoSEQ multiplex PCR assay. The entire amount of isolated RNA was reverse transcribed using the High Capacity cDNA Reverse Transcription Kit, so the sequenced TCRB transcripts were expressed ones. The clones in this table, taken by TCRdb from immuneACCESS, are in-frame only. Not every clone is retained; where verified, under half of the shortfall comes from an unresolved V gene, and the cause of the rest is unknown. The sample yields more than 550,000 clones; roughly an eighth were counted once. Nearly 0.04% of the sample lies in the top ten. For these TCRs, the target antigens are not known. The sample taken for sequencing was naive CD4+ T cells from blood. Per the publication, the cell subset or site label means: true naive CD4+ T cells. These receptors originate from a man aged 18 to 30 with type 1 diabetes.

This clone was counted between two and nine times. The rearrangement uses TRBV5-1 and TRBJ2-1; D is unclear. The CDR3 has 15 residues. Germline values: CDR1 SGHRS, CDR2 YFSETQ. With 0 bases removed from V and 6 bases from J, the gap between germline ends came to 13 bases. This CDR3 is CASSLASVQINEQFF. In DNA form, the CDR3 reads TGCGCCAGCAGCTTGGCATCGGTACAGATCAATGAGCAGTTCTTC.

About this clone: Other DNA sequences of this sample code for an identical CDR3. The V and J genes are TRBV30 and TRBJ2-1, with D possibly TRBD2 on 5 matching bases. Between the trimmed V and J ends, which lost 2 bases and 1 base, there was a span of 9 bases. Germline CDR1 GTSNPN, CDR2 SVGIG (reference sequence). CDR3 length: 14 amino acids. The CDR3 protein is CAWSPGWSYNEQFF. The CDR3 bases are TGTGCCTGGAGTCCGGGGTGGTCCTACAATGAGCAGTTCTTC.

This clone was observed a few times. At one end, the junction sequence differs from germline, possibly due to a read error. The chain combines TRBV2 with TRBJ1-5, with 7 bases that match TRBD1. CDR3 length: 17 residues. Germline assignment: CDR1 SNHLY and CDR2 FYNNEI. CDR3 in DNA: TGTGCCAGCAGCGCTTCCGTGGGACAGCTTCTAAATCAGGCCCAGCATTTT. Translating gives CASSASVGQLLNQAQHF.

The chain combines TRBV4-3 with TRBJ2-7, with 10 bases lining up with TRBD1. Germline lookup yields CDR1 LGHNA and CDR2 YSLEER. The CDR3 totals 17 residues. V trimming: 0 bases; J trimming: 4 bases; junction bases outside the gene matches: 9. This CDR3 reads CASSQDLGQGGKYEQYF. For the CDR3, the DNA is TGCGCCAGCAGCCAAGATTTAGGACAGGGGGGAAAATACGAGCAGTACTTC.

This chain's CDR3 is CASSLSDGETQYF. CDR3 in DNA: TGTGCCAGCAGTTTATCGGATGGAGAGACCCAGTACTTC. The chain combines TRBV27 with TRBJ2-5; D gene ambiguous. The V end was cut by 0 bases, the J end by 4 bases, with 6 bases between. The CDR3 is 13 residues long. Germline V gives CDR1 MNHEY, CDR2 SMNVEV (reference sequence).

This clone was detected a few times. The chain is built from TRBV19 and TRBJ1-3; no clear D gene. The CDR3 contains 14 residues. Trimming took off 7 bases at V and 0 bases at J, with 10 bases between the two ends. CDR1 is LNHDA and CDR2 is SQIVND in the germline V gene (reference sequence). The CDR3 DNA sequence: TGTGCCAGTAAGTTAAGTGGCTCTGGAAACACCATATATTTT. Translation: CASKLSGSGNTIYF. Using reference TRBV19 and TRBJ1-3 for the parts outside the CDR3, the full variable domain is DGGITQSPKYLFRKEGQNVTLSCEQNLNHDAMYWYRQDPGQGLRLIYYSQIVNDFQKGDIAEGYSVSREKKESFPLTVTSAQKNPTAFYLCASKLSGSGNTIYFGEGSWLTVV.

V gene TRBV11-2 combines with J gene TRBJ1-2; D possibly corresponds to TRBD1 (6 bases). The CDR3 totals 13 residues. V was cut by 1 base and J by 8 bases, with 11 bases left in between. Germline CDR1 is SGHAT and CDR2 is FQNNGV. In DNA form, the CDR3 reads TGTGCCAGCAGCTTAGGCAGGGGATTAGGCTACACCTTC. Its protein is CASSLGRGLGYTF.

This clone was seen more than once but under ten times. The chain employs TRBV5-1 and TRBJ2-5; the match to TRBD2 covers 7 bases. The CDR3 runs 15 residues. J gave up 2 bases and V 4 bases, and 8 bases lay outside the gene matches. Per the germline V gene, CDR1 is SGHRS and CDR2 is YFSETQ. The CDR3 nucleotides are TGCGCCAGCAGCCCCGACGGGAGGTCACAAGAGACCCAGTACTTC. Translated, it gives CASSPDGRSQETQYF.

This clone has just a few counts. V is TRBV20-1 and J is TRBJ2-3; no reliable D call. V gave up 5 bases and J gave up 6 bases, with 9 bases separating them. Germline V gene data show CDR1 as DFQATT and CDR2 as SNEGSKA (reference sequence). The CDR3 is made up of 11 amino acids. The CDR3 nucleotides are TGCAGTGCTTCTACTGGGGATACGCAGTATTTT. Encoded protein: CSASTGDTQYF.

The V gene is TRBV29-1, the J gene TRBJ2-5, with TRBD2 identical over 12 bases. This CDR3 has 14 residues. V dropped 7 bases and J dropped 5; count of bases not matched to a gene: 8. In germline, CDR1 is SQVTM, CDR2 ANQGSEA. CDR3 sequence reads: CSERLAGDGETQYF. The CDR3 nucleotides are TGCAGCGAGAGACTAGCGGGGGACGGGGAGACCCAGTACTTC.

This clone was counted a few times. The rearrangement joins TRBV18 to TRBJ2-4, with unresolved D. This CDR3 comprises 12 residues. Trimming left V 3 bases short and J 10 bases short, with 10 bases between. From germline, CDR1 is KGHSH and CDR2 LQKENI. CDR3 amino acids: CASSPDPKIQYF. CDR3 coding DNA: TGTGCCAGCTCACCTGATCCCAAGATTCAGTACTTC.

This chain connects TRBV29-1 to TRBJ2-3; D may be TRBD1 (5 bases). Germline V gives CDR1 SQVTM, CDR2 ANQGSEA. V shed 4 bases and J shed 6 bases, with 23 bases lying between them. The CDR3 is 16 amino acids. In nucleotides, the CDR3 is TGCAGCGTTGGGGGTATGGGGCAGACCTCCGGGGATACGCAGTATTTT. It encodes CSVGGMGQTSGDTQYF.

The chain uses TRBV27 and TRBJ1-2, with D perhaps matching TRBD1 (6 bases). The length of the CDR3 is 13 residues. V dropped 4 bases and J dropped 4 bases, with 10 bases sitting between them. Germline V lookup: CDR1 MNHEY, CDR2 SMNVEV (reference sequence). The CDR3: CASSSRTAYGYTF. The CDR3 nucleotides read TGTGCCAGCAGTTCTCGGACAGCCTATGGCTACACCTTC.